The 18 T cell receptor beta chains given below trace back to one sample, sequenced in a study of cytomegalovirus exposure and HLA in healthy donors. PCR primers comprised 60 Vbeta and 13 Jbeta primers. Method: immunoSEQ multiplex PCR; TCRdb's copy keeps in-frame clones and lacks some. The table gives about 64,000 clones; the top ten clones make up about 4% of it. The material sequenced was PBMCs. All receptors come from a woman aged 18-29 years in good health and CMV-seronegative.

This chain connects TRBV5-1 to TRBJ2-7, with TRBD1 identical over 7 bases. CDR1 and CDR2 (germline): SGHRS, YFSETQ. V gave up 2 bases and J gave up 2 bases; unmatched junction bases: 10. The CDR3 covers 16 residues. This CDR3 reads CASSFPSAGGTYEQYF. The CDR3 bases are TGCGCCAGCAGCTTCCCCTCGGCAGGGGGAACCTACGAGCAGTACTTC. The full variable domain, in which reference TRBV5-1 and TRBJ2-7 provide the parts outside the CDR3, is KAGVTQTPRYLIKTRGQQVTLSCSPISGHRSVSWYQQTPGQGLQFLFEYFSETQRNKGNFPGRFSGRQFSNSRSEMNVSTLELGDSALYLCASSFPSAGGTYEQYFGPGTRLTVT.

The chain is built from TRBV25-1 and TRBJ1-2, with D maybe TRBD1 (6 bases). The germline V gene has CDR1 MGHDK and CDR2 SYGVNS. Trimming left V 6 bases short and J 0 bases short, with 8 bases between. CDR3 length: 13 amino acids. The DNA for the CDR3 is TGTGCCAGCAGGGACAGCGCTAACTATGGCTACACCTTC. This encodes CASRDSANYGYTF.

V is TRBV10-1 and J is TRBJ2-7, with 8 bases that match TRBD2. The CDR3 spans 14 residues. Per germline, CDR1 WNHNN and CDR2 SYGVQD (reference sequence). V gave up 5 bases and J gave up 0 bases; unmatched junction bases: 3. CDR3 bases: TGCGCCAGCAGTATGGGACTAGACTCCTACGAGCAGTACTTC. It is translated as CASSMGLDSYEQYF.

The V and J genes are TRBV30 and TRBJ1-2, with 7 bases matching TRBD1. From germline, CDR1 is GTSNPN and CDR2 SVGIG (reference sequence). After removal of 8 bases from V and 10 bases from J, the junction contained 7 bases not matched to a gene. The CDR3 has 10 residues. CDR3: CALMTGSYTF. CDR3 nucleotides: TGTGCCCTTATGACAGGGTCCTACACCTTC.

This chain uses TRBV18 with TRBJ2-7; 7 nucleotides agree with TRBD1. CDR3 size: 13 residues. Germline V lookup: CDR1 KGHSH, CDR2 LQKENI. V shed 6 bases and J 2 bases; nucleotides not matched to a gene: 4. The DNA for the CDR3 is TGTGCCAGCTCGCCGGGACAGCCCTACGAGCAGTACTTC. Amino acids: CASSPGQPYEQYF.

This chain links TRBV9 with TRBJ1-1; possible D gene TRBD1, 6 bases. Germline V gene data show CDR1 as SGDLS and CDR2 as YYNGEE. Between the trimmed V and J ends, which lost 3 bases and 0 bases, there was a span of 9 bases. This CDR3 has 14 residues. CDR3 in amino acids: CASSGTDMNTEAFF. The CDR3 DNA reads as TGTGCCAGCAGCGGGACAGACATGAACACTGAAGCTTTCTTT.

This chain links TRBV5-6 with TRBJ2-7; 7 nucleotides line up with TRBD2. Germline CDR1 and CDR2: SGHDT and YYEEEE. Germline trimming cut 4 bases from V and 4 bases from J; bases unmatched to any gene: 11. There are 15 residues in the CDR3. CDR3 bases: TGTGCCAGCAGCCTGGGGGGGAGGTGGCGGTACGAGCAGTACTTC. Encoded protein: CASSLGGRWRYEQYF.

The gene calls are TRBV19 and TRBJ1-1, with D possibly matching TRBD1 (5 bases). The CDR3 consists of 14 residues. Germline V lookup: CDR1 LNHDA, CDR2 SQIVND (reference sequence). Trimming left V 4 bases short and J 1 base short, with 10 bases between. This chain's CDR3 is CASSTAQGNTEAFF. CDR3 nucleotides: TGTGCCAGTAGTACGGCGCAGGGGAACACTGAAGCTTTCTTT.

This chain links TRBV7-9 with TRBJ1-1; D is undetermined. This CDR3 is 15 amino acids long. V was pared by 5 bases and J by 3 bases, with 16 bases between. Germline-derived CDR1 and CDR2 are SEHNR and FQNEAQ (reference sequence). CDR3 coding DNA: TGTGCCAGCAGCATTGGAGGAGTCCTTGACACTGAAGCTTTCTTT. Its protein is CASSIGGVLDTEAFF.

This chain joins TRBV6-1 and TRBJ2-7; D not resolved. Germline assignment: CDR1 MNHNS and CDR2 SASEGT. V was cut by 7 bases and J by 1 base, with 8 bases left in between. The length of the CDR3 is 12 residues. The DNA for the CDR3 is TGTGCCAGCAAATCGCAGTCCTACGAGCAGTACTTC. Translated: CASKSQSYEQYF.

The genes are TRBV18 and TRBJ2-7, with TRBD2 matching 11 bases. The germline CDR1 and CDR2 sequences are KGHSH and LQKENI. V lost 3 bases, J lost 7 bases, and 20 bases stayed unmatched. This CDR3 contains 19 residues. The CDR3, as DNA: TGTGCCAGCTCACCCCTCCCACTAGCGGGAGTGAGGTTTGAAGTTGAGCAGTACTTC. Amino acid sequence: CASSPLPLAGVRFEVEQYF.

This sequence joins TRBV6-1 and TRBJ2-5, with 9 bases lining up with TRBD2. Trimming cost V 7 bases and J 5 bases; bases outside gene matches: 8. CDR3 size: 14 residues. Germline V gene data show CDR1 as MNHNS and CDR2 as SASEGT. CDR3 bases: TGTGCCAGCACTCAAAGGGGACTAGCTGAGACCCAGTACTTC. Its protein is CASTQRGLAETQYF.

CDR3 amino acids: CASSLLNGHNEQFF. CDR3 bases: TGTGCCAGCAGCCTTCTCAATGGGCACAATGAGCAGTTCTTC. The chain combines TRBV9 with TRBJ2-1; D is ambiguous. Per the germline V gene, CDR1 is SGDLS and CDR2 is YYNGEE. This CDR3 comprises 14 residues. Trimming left V 4 bases short and J 5 bases short, with 13 bases between.

The rearrangement links TRBV29-1 to TRBJ1-4, with D possibly TRBD1 on 6 matching bases. The CDR3 consists of 15 residues. V shed 0 bases and J shed 3 bases, with 11 bases lying between them. The germline V gene has CDR1 SQVTM and CDR2 ANQGSEA. Written as DNA, the CDR3 is TGCAGCGTTGAAGATCAAGGGGGATCTAATGAAAAACTGTTTTTT. It translates to CSVEDQGGSNEKLFF.

This chain uses TRBV5-1 with TRBJ1-2; D gene uncertain. The V and J ends lost 1 base and 8 bases respectively, with 12 bases between them. The CDR3 runs to 13 residues. Germline CDR1 and CDR2: SGHRS and YFSETQ. This CDR3 reads CASSLTTEEGYTF. CDR3 DNA: TGCGCCAGCAGCTTGACAACCGAGGAGGGCTACACCTTC.

CDR3 nucleotides: TGTGCCAGCAGTGATACAGGGTCCCGCTACACCTTC. It encodes CASSDTGSRYTF. The chain is built from TRBV6-5 and TRBJ1-2; D is perhaps TRBD1 (6 bases). Between the trimmed V and J ends, which lost 5 bases and 9 bases, there was a span of 13 bases. The germline V gene has CDR1 MNHEY and CDR2 SVGAGI. This CDR3 comprises 12 residues.

V usage is TRBV20-1 and J usage is TRBJ1-1, with 7 nucleotides matching TRBD1. Trimming removed 6 bases from V and 2 bases from J; junction bases left unmatched: 0. This CDR3 spans 11 amino acids. The germline V gene has CDR1 DFQATT and CDR2 SNEGSKA (reference sequence). CDR3 loop: CSAGGNTEAFF. The DNA of the CDR3 is TGCAGTGCAGGGGGCAACACTGAAGCTTTCTTT.

The CDR3 region is CASSRVYTDTQYF. The CDR3 DNA is TGTGCCAGCAGCAGGGTCTACACAGATACGCAGTATTTT. J is TRBJ2-3 and V is TRBV27, with D possibly being TRBD1 (5 bases). The ends were cut back, 6 bases at V and 2 bases at J, with 9 bases in the middle. Germline V gene lookup returns CDR1 MNHEY and CDR2 SMNVEV (reference sequence). The CDR3 covers 13 residues.